These 21 T cell receptor beta chains share one sample of origin, sequenced in a study of cytomegalovirus exposure and HLA in healthy donors. Assay used: immunoSEQ multiplex PCR; TCRdb lists only in-frame clones, some missing. Of about 240,000 clones in the sample, more than 75% were seen once. The specimen was PBMCs. These receptors were obtained from a young man in good health and CMV-seronegative.

Details on this clone: This CDR3 is also generated by other DNA sequences in the sample. The chain recombines TRBV5-1 with TRBJ1-5, with D unclear. V was cut by 0 bases and J by 4 bases, with 5 bases left in between. Per germline, CDR1 SGHRS and CDR2 YFSETQ. The CDR3 has 13 residues. The CDR3 nucleotides are TGCGCCAGCAGCTTGGACAGTAATCAGCCCCAGCATTTT. This codes for CASSLDSNQPQHF.

The chain recombines TRBV4-3 with TRBJ2-7; 7 bases are shared with TRBD2. The CDR3 spans 16 residues. The germline gives CDR1 LGHNA, CDR2 YSLEER. J lost 2 bases, V lost 3 bases, and 10 bases had no gene match. This CDR3 reads CASSHGEGRGTYEQYF. In DNA, the CDR3 is TGCGCCAGCAGCCATGGGGAGGGTCGGGGGACCTACGAGCAGTACTTC.

This clone was seen more than once but under ten times. This chain connects TRBV25-1 to TRBJ1-5; D is uncertain. V was pared by 4 bases and J by 9 bases, with 7 bases between. Germline V lookup: CDR1 MGHDK, CDR2 SYGVNS. CDR3 length equals 11 residues. Written as DNA, the CDR3 is TGTGCCAGCAGTGGCCCCGGGCCCCAGCATTTT. Its protein product is CASSGPGPQHF.

V gene TRBV6-5 combines with J gene TRBJ2-3; D is unresolved. V was pared by 8 bases and J by 3 bases, with 9 bases between. CDR1 and CDR2 from the germline V gene are MNHEY and SVGAGI. The CDR3 consists of 12 residues. The chain's CDR3 is CASGDSTDTQYF. CDR3 in DNA: TGTGCCAGCGGAGACTCTACAGATACGCAGTATTTT.

The chain recombines TRBV27 with TRBJ2-7; D may be TRBD2 (5 bases). Germline V gene sequence: CDR1 MNHEY, CDR2 SMNVEV (reference sequence). The CDR3 has 13 amino acids. V was pared by 8 bases and J by 2 bases, with 13 bases between. The DNA of the CDR3 is TGTGCCAGCGGACTGAAGATTACCTACGAGCAGTACTTC. It yields the protein CASGLKITYEQYF.

The chain uses TRBV2 and TRBJ2-2; 12 bases line up with TRBD2. Germline V gene data show CDR1 as SNHLY and CDR2 as FYNNEI. CDR3 length: 16 amino acids. V gave up 8 bases and J gave up 4 bases; unmatched junction bases: 8. This CDR3 reads CASSLAGGGRTGELFF. In nucleotides, the CDR3 is TGTGCCAGCTCCCTAGCGGGGGGGGGTCGCACCGGGGAGCTGTTTTTT.

The V call is TRBV25-1, the J call TRBJ2-5; possibly TRBD1 for D (6 bases). The ends were cut back, 1 base at V and 3 bases at J, with 6 bases in the middle. This CDR3 has 13 residues. Germline V gives CDR1 MGHDK, CDR2 SYGVNS. CDR3 nucleotides: TGTGCCAGCAGTGAATCAGGGGAAGAGACCCAGTACTTC. It translates to CASSESGEETQYF.

The rearrangement uses TRBV30 and TRBJ2-3; TRBD2 aligns across 11 bases. Per the germline V gene, CDR1 is GTSNPN and CDR2 is SVGIG (reference sequence). The CDR3 sequence is 14 residues long. J was trimmed by 1 base and V by 7 bases; bases with no gene match: 4. The CDR3 region is CASELAGGTDTQYF. The CDR3 region has the DNA TGTGCCTCTGAACTAGCGGGAGGCACAGATACGCAGTATTTT. Drawing the rest from reference TRBV30 and TRBJ2-3, the complete variable domain is SQTIHQWPATLVQPVGSPLSLECTVEGTSNPNLYWYRQAAGRGLQLLFYSVGIGQISSEVPQNLSASRPQDRQFILSSKKLLLSDSGFYLCASELAGGTDTQYFGPGTRLTVL.

The chain couples TRBV4-3 to TRBJ1-2, with D perhaps TRBD1 (6 bases). This CDR3 is 17 amino acids long. CDR1 is LGHNA, CDR2 YSLEER, per germline. The V gene lost 2 bases and the J gene lost 4 bases, with 20 bases spanning the gap. The CDR3 region is CASSQLEGGATIYGYTF. CDR3 coding DNA: TGCGCCAGCAGCCAATTAGAGGGGGGGGCTACTATCTATGGCTACACCTTC.

The chain carries TRBV27 and TRBJ2-2; D is possibly TRBD1 (6 bases). V lost 6 bases and J 10 bases, leaving 21 bases between the germline ends. The CDR3 spans 15 residues. Germline loops: CDR1 MNHEY, CDR2 SMNVEV (reference sequence). CDR3 in amino acids: CASSPMLQGIKELFF. The DNA of the CDR3 is TGTGCCAGCAGCCCGATGCTCCAGGGGATAAAGGAGCTGTTTTTT.

DNA of the CDR3: TGTGCCAGCAGTGGGCAGGGGTACCACGAGCAGTACTTC. Amino acid sequence: CASSGQGYHEQYF. V usage is TRBV28 and J usage is TRBJ2-7; tentatively, D is TRBD1 (6 bases). V dropped 5 bases and J dropped 5 bases, with 13 bases sitting between them. This CDR3 region has 13 residues. Germline lookup yields CDR1 MDHEN and CDR2 SYDVKM.

The chain links TRBV6-5 to TRBJ2-1, with TRBD1 as a possible D gene (5 bases). Germline CDR1 is MNHEY and CDR2 is SVGAGI. V shed 8 bases and J shed 6 bases, with 17 bases lying between them. The CDR3 consists of 14 residues. The CDR3 region is CASQSIGETNEQFF. Written as DNA, the CDR3 is TGTGCCAGCCAGAGTATAGGGGAAACCAATGAGCAGTTCTTC.

J is TRBJ2-7 and V is TRBV2, with TRBD1 identical over 9 bases. The CDR3 runs 12 residues. Germline assignment: CDR1 SNHLY and CDR2 FYNNEI. Germline trimming cut 11 bases from V and 6 bases from J; bases unmatched to any gene: 8. CDR3 in amino acids: CAGGTGIAEQYF. Written as DNA, the CDR3 is TGTGCCGGCGGGACAGGGATCGCCGAGCAGTACTTC. Drawing the rest from reference TRBV2 and TRBJ2-7, the complete variable domain is EPEVTQTPSHQVTQMGQEVILRCVPISNHLYFYWYRQILGQKVEFLVSFYNNEISEKSEIFDDQFSVERPDGSNFTLKIRSTKLEDSAMYFCAGGTGIAEQYFGPGTRLTVT.

This chain connects TRBV6-5 to TRBJ1-6, with 8 nucleotides matching TRBD1. This CDR3 region has 15 residues. The V segment lost 0 bases and the J segment 11 bases; nucleotides outside the gene matches: 6. In germline, CDR1 is MNHEY, CDR2 SVGAGI. The DNA for the CDR3 is TGTGCCAGCAGTTACTCGGGGACAGGTGGGGCACCCCTCCACTTT. Protein sequence: CASSYSGTGGAPLHF.

V gene TRBV5-1 combines with J gene TRBJ2-5; TRBD1 is a possible D gene (6 bases). The CDR3 contains 14 residues. Germline V gene data show CDR1 as SGHRS and CDR2 as YFSETQ. V was pared by 3 bases and J by 2 bases, with 11 bases between. In DNA form, the CDR3 reads TGCGCCAGCAGCTCGGGACACCAACAAGAGACCCAGTACTTC. Translation: CASSSGHQQETQYF.

The gene calls are TRBV5-1 and TRBJ2-3; no firm D call. Trimming pared 0 bases from V and 9 bases from J, leaving 11 bases between. This CDR3 is built from 13 residues. In germline, CDR1 is SGHRS, CDR2 YFSETQ. The CDR3 loop is CASSLEPVQTQYF. The CDR3 DNA is TGCGCCAGCAGCTTGGAACCAGTCCAAACGCAGTATTTT.

V gene TRBV2 combines with J gene TRBJ2-1; no clear D gene. The CDR3 loop spans 12 amino acids. V was cut by 8 bases and J by 3 bases, with 8 bases left in between. Germline V gene sequence: CDR1 SNHLY, CDR2 FYNNEI. The CDR3, as DNA: TGTGCCAGCGGGCCCAACTACAATGAGCAGTTCTTC. Protein product: CASGPNYNEQFF.

The V call is TRBV5-1, the J call TRBJ2-5, with 11 nucleotides matching TRBD2. CDR1 and CDR2 from the germline V gene are SGHRS and YFSETQ. The junction had 5 bases not matched to a gene; V was cut back by 3 bases and J by 4 bases. The CDR3 runs 15 residues. The CDR3 DNA sequence: TGCGCCAGCAGCTCACTAGCGGGAGACGCAGAGACCCAGTACTTC. Protein product: CASSSLAGDAETQYF.

The V call is TRBV6-6, the J call TRBJ2-5, with TRBD2 as a possible D gene (6 bases). The CDR3 is made up of 15 amino acids. CDR1 and CDR2 (germline): MNHNY, SVGAGI (reference sequence). Trimming removed 0 bases from V and 4 bases from J, with 12 bases in between. CDR3 bases: TGTGCCAGCAGTTACTCGGAGGGCAGTTTAGAGACCCAGTACTTC. Amino acid sequence: CASSYSEGSLETQYF.

The rearrangement joins TRBV7-2 to TRBJ2-2; 9 bases match TRBD1. CDR1 is SGHTA, CDR2 FQGNSA, per germline. Trimming took 3 bases from V and 3 from J; bases not matched to a gene: 2. The CDR3 spans 15 residues. As DNA, the CDR3 is TGTGCCAGCAGCTTTTGGACAGGGGACACCGGGGAGCTGTTTTTT. Protein sequence: CASSFWTGDTGELFF.

The rearrangement links TRBV5-1 to TRBJ1-5; 7 bases fit TRBD1. CDR3 length equals 14 residues. V shed 7 bases, J shed 5 bases, and the junction held 9 bases outside the gene matches. Germline loops: CDR1 SGHRS, CDR2 YFSETQ. DNA of the CDR3: TGCGCCAGCTCTGAGACAGGGACCCATCAGCCCCAGCATTTT. The encoded protein is CASSETGTHQPQHF.